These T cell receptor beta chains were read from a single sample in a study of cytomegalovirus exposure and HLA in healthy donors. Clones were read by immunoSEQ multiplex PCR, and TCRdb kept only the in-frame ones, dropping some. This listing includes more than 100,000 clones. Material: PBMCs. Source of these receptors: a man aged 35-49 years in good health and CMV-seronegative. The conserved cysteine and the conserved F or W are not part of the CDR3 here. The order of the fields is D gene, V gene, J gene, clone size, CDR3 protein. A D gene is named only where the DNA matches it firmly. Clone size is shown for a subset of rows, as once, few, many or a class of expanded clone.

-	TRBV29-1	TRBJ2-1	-	SVVDVPPNNEQF
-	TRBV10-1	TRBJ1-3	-	ASSDRSGNTIY
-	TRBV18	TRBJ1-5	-	ASSPNRIDSNQPQH
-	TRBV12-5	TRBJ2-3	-	ASGGQSTDTQY
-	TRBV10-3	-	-	AISEDSTYEQY
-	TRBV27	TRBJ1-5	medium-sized	ASSMTGYNQPQH
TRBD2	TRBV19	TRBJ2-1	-	ASSWSSGSNNEQF
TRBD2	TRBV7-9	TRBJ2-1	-	ASSTLSGLAGGQVEQF
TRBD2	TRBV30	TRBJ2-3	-	AWSKSSGWQDTQY
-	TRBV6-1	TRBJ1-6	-	ASGLGGFNNSPLH
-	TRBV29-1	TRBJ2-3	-	SVGTFQSTDTQY
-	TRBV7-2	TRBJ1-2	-	ASSYKGGEGPYGYT
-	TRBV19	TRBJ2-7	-	ASSIAARGHEQY
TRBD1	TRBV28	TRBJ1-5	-	ASSLRDRGGNQPQH
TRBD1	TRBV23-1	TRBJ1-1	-	ASSQSVTGMNTEAF
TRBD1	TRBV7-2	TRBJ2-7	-	ASSPQGAYEQY
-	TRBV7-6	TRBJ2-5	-	ASSFGEAKTQY
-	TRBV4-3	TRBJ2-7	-	ASSQGGGYEQY
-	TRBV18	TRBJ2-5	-	ASSPFREETQY
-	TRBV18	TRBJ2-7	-	ASSPGQNFYEQY
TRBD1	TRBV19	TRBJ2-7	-	ASKFGTGAGYEQY
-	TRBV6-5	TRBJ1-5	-	ASRQYREVNQPQH
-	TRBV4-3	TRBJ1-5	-	ASSQGFTQANQPQH
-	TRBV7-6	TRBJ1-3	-	ASVAGAFSGNTIY
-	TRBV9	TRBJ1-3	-	ASSPTGDSGNTIY
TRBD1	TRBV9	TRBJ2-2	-	ASSAPRGLGTGELF
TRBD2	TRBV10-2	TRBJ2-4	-	ASKAGAGDIQY
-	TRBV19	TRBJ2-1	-	ASSITGSGEQF
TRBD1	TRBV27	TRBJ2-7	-	ASSLRDRAYEQY
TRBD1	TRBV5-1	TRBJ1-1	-	ASSLAQGALDTF